Listed below are T cell receptor beta chains from one sample, sequenced in a study of shared clonotypes between healthy human individuals. Produced via immunoSEQ multiplex PCR; TCRdb's table is partial and in-frame only. The sample lists some 1,600,000 clones, 98% occurring once. Specimen: naive CD4+ T cells sorted from blood. The source of these receptors is a man aged 25-45 years in good health. Each CDR3 is given with its conserved first and last residue. The D gene is left open where the match is weak. Clone size is given for some rows only: seen once, a few or many times, or a class if the clone is expanded.

CDR3 protein: CASSLSSVPGDGYTF
CDR3 DNA: TGTGCCAGCAGCTTATCCTCTGTACCAGGGGATGGCTACACCTTC
clone size: -
J gene: TRBJ1-2
D gene: -
V gene: TRBV7-9

CDR3 protein: CASSVVAGNQPQHF
CDR3 DNA: TGCGCCAGCAGTGTCGTGGCGGGCAATCAGCCCCAGCATTTT
clone size: once
J gene: TRBJ1-5
D gene: -
V gene: TRBV10-2

CDR3 protein: CASSESSPLAGRPNEQFF
CDR3 DNA: TGCGCCAGCAGTGAGTCGAGTCCACTAGCGGGGCGACCTAATGAGCAGTTCTTC
clone size: -
J gene: TRBJ2-1
D gene: TRBD2
V gene: TRBV10-2

CDR3 protein: CASSLDGGLAGDLYNEQFF
CDR3 DNA: TGTGCCAGCAGTCTCGATGGGGGACTAGCGGGAGACCTCTACAATGAGCAGTTCTTC
clone size: -
J gene: TRBJ2-1
D gene: TRBD2
V gene: TRBV2

CDR3 protein: CAISTGLAGRNFSYEQYF
CDR3 DNA: TGTGCCATCAGTACGGGACTAGCGGGCCGCAATTTCTCCTACGAGCAGTACTTC
clone size: -
J gene: TRBJ2-7
D gene: TRBD2
V gene: TRBV10-3

CDR3 protein: CAWNSHHSSYEQYF
CDR3 DNA: TGTGCCTGGAACAGTCATCACAGCTCCTACGAGCAGTACTTC
clone size: -
J gene: TRBJ2-7
D gene: -
V gene: TRBV30

CDR3 protein: CASSTNRGRQDEAFF
CDR3 DNA: TGCGCCAGCAGCACCAACAGGGGCCGCCAGGATGAAGCTTTCTTT
clone size: -
J gene: TRBJ1-1
D gene: TRBD1
V gene: TRBV5-1

CDR3 protein: CASSSDRGLTGELFF
CDR3 DNA: TGTGCCAGCAGCTCAGACAGGGGGTTGACCGGGGAGCTGTTTTTT
clone size: -
J gene: TRBJ2-2
D gene: TRBD1
V gene: TRBV7-3

CDR3 protein: CASSNPFKPTGGYGYTF
CDR3 DNA: TGCGCCAGCAGCAACCCCTTTAAGCCAACAGGCGGCTATGGCTACACCTTC
clone size: -
J gene: TRBJ1-2
D gene: -
V gene: TRBV5-1

CDR3 protein: CASSYPYPEQYF
CDR3 DNA: TGTGCCAGCAGTTACCCTTACCCCGAGCAGTACTTC
clone size: -
J gene: TRBJ2-7
D gene: -
V gene: TRBV6-5

CDR3 protein: CASSLSFANTGELFF
CDR3 DNA: TGTGCCAGCAGTTTATCCTTTGCGAACACCGGGGAGCTGTTTTTT
clone size: -
J gene: TRBJ2-2
D gene: -
V gene: TRBV27

CDR3 protein: CASSELAGGSGFTDTQYF
CDR3 DNA: TGTGCCAGCAGCGAACTAGCGGGAGGCTCAGGATTCACAGATACGCAGTATTTT
clone size: -
J gene: TRBJ2-3
D gene: TRBD2
V gene: TRBV9

CDR3 protein: CAWSGGRTYEQYF
CDR3 DNA: TGTGCCTGGAGCGGGGGACGAACTTACGAGCAGTACTTC
clone size: -
J gene: TRBJ2-7
D gene: -
V gene: TRBV30

CDR3 protein: CASSQSAGGEKLFF
CDR3 DNA: TGTGCCAGCAGCCAGTCGGCAGGGGGGGAAAAACTGTTTTTT
clone size: -
J gene: TRBJ1-4
D gene: TRBD1
V gene: TRBV7-9

CDR3 protein: CATGGRADQPQHF
CDR3 DNA: TGTGCCACCGGGGGGAGGGCCGATCAGCCCCAGCATTTT
clone size: -
J gene: TRBJ1-5
D gene: -
V gene: TRBV27

CDR3 protein: CASIGQMNTEAFF
CDR3 DNA: TGTGCCAGTATAGGACAGATGAACACTGAAGCTTTCTTT
clone size: -
J gene: TRBJ1-1
D gene: -
V gene: TRBV19

CDR3 protein: CASSLGAGTTTAAFF
CDR3 DNA: TGTGCCAGCAGCTTAGGGGCAGGGACAACCACCGCGGCTTTCTTT
clone size: -
J gene: TRBJ1-1
D gene: -
V gene: TRBV11-2

CDR3 protein: CASSFRPTSGNTIYF
CDR3 DNA: TGCGCCAGCAGCTTTCGCCCGACCTCTGGAAACACCATATATTTT
clone size: -
J gene: TRBJ1-3
D gene: -
V gene: TRBV5-1

CDR3 protein: CASSIRDRREYEQYF
CDR3 DNA: TGTGCCAGTAGTATAAGGGACAGGCGGGAATACGAGCAGTACTTC
clone size: -
J gene: TRBJ2-7
D gene: TRBD1
V gene: TRBV19

CDR3 protein: CASSFRGTVQYF
CDR3 DNA: TGTGCCAGCAGTTTCAGAGGGACAGTGCAGTACTTC
clone size: -
J gene: TRBJ2-7
D gene: TRBD1
V gene: TRBV28

CDR3 protein: CATGRRNQPQHF
CDR3 DNA: TGTGCCACCGGGCGACGCAATCAGCCCCAGCATTTT
clone size: -
J gene: TRBJ1-5
D gene: -
V gene: TRBV6-5

CDR3 protein: CASSAGTSGGGPYNEQFF
CDR3 DNA: TGTGCCAGCAGCGCCGGGACTAGCGGAGGGGGGCCCTACAATGAGCAGTTCTTC
clone size: -
J gene: TRBJ2-1
D gene: TRBD2
V gene: TRBV7-8

CDR3 protein: CASSRRTSSDTQYF
CDR3 DNA: TGTGCCAGCAGCCGAAGGACTAGCTCAGATACGCAGTATTTT
clone size: -
J gene: TRBJ2-3
D gene: TRBD2
V gene: TRBV11-2

CDR3 protein: CASSRKPSGDVYNEQFF
CDR3 DNA: TGTGCCAGCAGCCGTAAACCAAGCGGGGACGTCTACAATGAGCAGTTCTTC
clone size: -
J gene: TRBJ2-1
D gene: TRBD2
V gene: TRBV4-2

CDR3 protein: CASRKGFDEQYF
CDR3 DNA: TGCGCCAGCAGGAAGGGGTTCGACGAGCAGTACTTC
clone size: -
J gene: TRBJ2-7
D gene: -
V gene: TRBV5-1

CDR3 protein: CASSAATRLVYEQYF
CDR3 DNA: TGTGCCAGCAGTGCCGCGACTAGATTGGTCTACGAGCAGTACTTC
clone size: -
J gene: TRBJ2-7
D gene: -
V gene: TRBV6-6